Each of the 23 T cell receptor beta chains below was sequenced from the same sample in a study of T cell responses to AZD1222 COVID-19 vaccine. Sequenced by immunoSEQ multiplex PCR; TCRdb stores in-frame clones only, minus some. The sample records roughly 120,000 clones, around 85% being singletons. This specimen consisted of peripheral blood, obtained on day 0 of AZD1222 vaccination. These receptors were obtained from an adult in good health.

The chain couples TRBV30 to TRBJ2-5; D uncertain. Per the germline V gene, CDR1 is GTSNPN and CDR2 is SVGIG (reference sequence). The CDR3 contains 12 residues. The V and J ends lost 2 bases and 4 bases respectively, with 8 bases between them. CDR3 DNA sequence: TGTGCCTGGAGTACTGGGGTAGAGACCCAGTACTTC. Translated, it gives CAWSTGVETQYF.

The genes are TRBV7-3 and TRBJ2-3, with 7 bases matching TRBD2. This CDR3 is built from 13 residues. V was pared by 5 bases and J by 5 bases, with 4 bases of the junction left unmatched. Germline lookup yields CDR1 SGHTA and CDR2 FQGTGA. CDR3 residues: CASSQTSVDTQYF. The CDR3 coding sequence is TGTGCCAGCAGCCAAACTAGCGTAGATACGCAGTATTTT.

This chain joins TRBV28 and TRBJ2-1; TRBD2 matches at 8 bases. Losses at the gene ends were 4 bases for V and 2 bases for J; bases not matched to a gene: 7. The CDR3 loop spans 16 amino acids. Germline CDR1 reads MDHEN; CDR2 reads SYDVKM. CDR3: CASSSGGQKPYNEQFF. The CDR3 DNA sequence: TGTGCCAGCAGTTCGGGGGGGCAGAAGCCCTACAATGAGCAGTTCTTC.

The chain is built from TRBV7-2 and TRBJ1-4; 7 nucleotides align to TRBD1. CDR1 and CDR2 (germline): SGHTA, FQGNSA. The CDR3 runs to 15 residues. With 5 bases clipped from V and 5 bases from J, the junction kept 8 bases outside the gene matches. CDR3 in amino acids: CASSHWDSGNEKLFF. DNA of the CDR3: TGTGCCAGCAGCCACTGGGACAGTGGAAATGAAAAACTGTTTTTT.

The chain uses TRBV29-1 and TRBJ1-1; D is ambiguous. V lost 5 bases and J lost 4, with 11 bases in between. Germline CDR1 SQVTM, CDR2 ANQGSEA. The CDR3 contains 12 residues. This CDR3 is CSVIWGSTEAFF. CDR3 coding DNA: TGCAGCGTTATTTGGGGAAGCACTGAAGCTTTCTTT.

This chain links TRBV5-4 with TRBJ2-5, with D perhaps TRBD1 (6 bases). In germline, CDR1 is SGHNT, CDR2 YYREEE (reference sequence). V gave up 4 bases and J gave up 1 base, with 14 bases separating them. The CDR3 loop spans 15 amino acids. This CDR3 is CASSEAGALQETQYF. The CDR3 region has the DNA TGTGCCAGCAGCGAAGCAGGGGCCCTCCAAGAGACCCAGTACTTC. Full variable domain (missing parts from reference TRBV5-4 and TRBJ2-5): ETGVTQSPTHLIKTRGQQVTLRCSSQSGHNTVSWYQQALGQGPQFIFQYYREEENGRGNFPPRFSGLQFPNYSSELNVNALELDDSALYLCASSEAGALQETQYFGPGTRLLVL.

The chain recombines TRBV2 with TRBJ1-1, with TRBD1 matching over 7 bases. The V segment lost 6 bases and the J segment 0 bases; nucleotides outside the gene matches: 7. Germline V gene data show CDR1 as SNHLY and CDR2 as FYNNEI. The CDR3 consists of 15 residues. The CDR3 is CASRAGGMVNTEAFF. The DNA for the CDR3 is TGTGCCAGCAGGGCAGGGGGGATGGTGAACACTGAAGCTTTCTTT.

The rearrangement uses TRBV29-1 and TRBJ2-1, with D perhaps assigned TRBD1 or TRBD2 (5 bases each). Germline V gives CDR1 SQVTM, CDR2 ANQGSEA. V lost 8 bases, J lost 5 bases, and 22 bases lay in between. This CDR3 has 15 amino acids. The CDR3 coding sequence is TGCAGCTGCGGGTTTCAGGGTACTTGGAACAATGAGCAGTTCTTC. It encodes CSCGFQGTWNNEQFF.

The chain uses TRBV19 and TRBJ2-1; D may be TRBD1 (6 bases). CDR1 LNHDA and CDR2 SQIVND come from the germline V gene (reference sequence). The V gene lost 3 bases and the J gene lost 3 bases, with 9 bases spanning the gap. The CDR3 extends over 14 amino acids. The CDR3 loop is CASSIWTDYNEQFF. The DNA of the CDR3 is TGTGCCAGTAGTATCTGGACAGACTACAATGAGCAGTTCTTC. Combining the CDR3 with reference TRBV19 and TRBJ2-1 gives the whole variable domain DGGITQSPKYLFRKEGQNVTLSCEQNLNHDAMYWYRQDPGQGLRLIYYSQIVNDFQKGDIAEGYSVSREKKESFPLTVTSAQKNPTAFYLCASSIWTDYNEQFFGPGTRLTVL.

The chain couples TRBV28 to TRBJ1-6; D is undetermined. V was shortened by 8 bases and J by 8 bases, with 19 bases between the two germline ends. The germline CDR1 and CDR2 sequences are MDHEN and SYDVKM. The CDR3 totals 15 residues. CDR3 region: CASLRSAGIYSPLHF. The CDR3, as DNA: TGTGCCAGCCTCCGGTCAGCAGGTATTTATTCACCCCTCCACTTT.

V is TRBV7-2 and J is TRBJ1-6; no firm D call. This CDR3 region has 16 residues. Germline CDR1 and CDR2: SGHTA and FQGNSA. V lost 5 bases to trimming and J lost 6 bases, with 17 bases between them. The DNA for the CDR3 is TGTGCCAGCAGCCCGGGCGGGAGAGCCGGTAATTCACCCCTCCACTTT. It specifies CASSPGGRAGNSPLHF.

The rearrangement links TRBV19 to TRBJ1-1; tentative D call: TRBD1 (6 bases). The ends were cut back, 7 bases at V and 4 bases at J, with 13 bases in the middle. The CDR3 contains 13 residues. Germline lookup yields CDR1 LNHDA and CDR2 SQIVND (reference sequence). For the CDR3, the DNA is TGTGCCAGTACCTGGGGAGGGGGCACTGAAGCTTTCTTT. Its translation is CASTWGGGTEAFF. Variable domain in full (rest from reference TRBV19 and TRBJ1-1): DGGITQSPKYLFRKEGQNVTLSCEQNLNHDAMYWYRQDPGQGLRLIYYSQIVNDFQKGDIAEGYSVSREKKESFPLTVTSAQKNPTAFYLCASTWGGGTEAFFGQGTRLTVV.

This clone has ten or more counts. The chain joins TRBV13 to TRBJ1-2, with a possible D match to TRBD1 (5 bases). The germline CDR1 and CDR2 sequences are PRHDT and FYEKMQ (reference sequence). This CDR3 is built from 15 residues. V lost 4 bases, J lost 7 bases, and 19 bases lay in between. The CDR3 region has the DNA TGTGCCAGCAGCTCCCACCCGGGGGAAGCTGGTGGCTACACCTTC. It is translated as CASSSHPGEAGGYTF.

The chain links TRBV6-2 or TRBV6-3 to TRBJ2-7, with D uncertain. Germline values: CDR1 MNHEY, CDR2 SVGEGT. Trimming stripped 5 bases from V and 0 bases from J, with 14 bases between. This CDR3 has 15 residues. The CDR3 loop is CASSTPRTSSYEQYF. The CDR3 DNA sequence: TGTGCCAGCAGTACCCCCAGGACGAGCTCCTACGAGCAGTACTTC.

V usage is TRBV27 and J usage is TRBJ2-5; a weak D match, TRBD1 (5 bases). Germline CDR1 and CDR2: MNHEY and SMNVEV (reference sequence). There are 14 residues in the CDR3. The germline V and J ends were trimmed by 5 bases and 3 bases, with 13 bases remaining between them. The CDR3 DNA sequence: TGTGCCAGCAGTGGGGCGTCCGTGGAAGAGACCCAGTACTTC. It codes for CASSGASVEETQYF.

The V call is TRBV5-5, the J call TRBJ2-5; D assignment may be TRBD1 or TRBD2 (6 bases each). Germline V gene sequence: CDR1 SGHKS, CDR2 YYEKEE (reference sequence). This CDR3 contains 18 residues. Trimming cost V 3 bases and J 3 bases, with 24 bases left between them. DNA of the CDR3: TGTGCCAGCAGCTACTCCCTCTTCGCGGGACAAAGAAAAGAGACCCAGTACTTC. Its protein is CASSYSLFAGQRKETQYF.

The V gene is TRBV11-2, the J gene TRBJ2-4, with D maybe TRBD2 (7 bases). Germline V gives CDR1 SGHAT, CDR2 FQNNGV. CDR3 size: 17 residues. The ends were cut back, 1 base at V and 8 bases at J, with 21 bases in the middle. The CDR3 here is CASSLVARRGGGDIQYF. In DNA form, the CDR3 reads TGTGCCAGCAGCTTAGTCGCCCGTAGGGGGGGAGGGGACATTCAGTACTTC. The full variable domain, its missing parts supplied by reference TRBV11-2 and TRBJ2-4, is EAGVAQSPRYKIIEKRQSVAFWCNPISGHATLYWYQQILGQGPKLLIQFQNNGVVDDSQLPKDRFSAERLKGVDSTLKIQPAKLEDSAVYLCASSLVARRGGGDIQYFGAGTRLSVL.

The rearrangement links TRBV6-5 to TRBJ2-5, with D maybe TRBD1 (6 bases). This CDR3 is built from 16 residues. Germline V gene lookup returns CDR1 MNHEY and CDR2 SVGAGI. Trimming cost V 4 bases and J 4 bases, with 19 bases left between them. For the CDR3, the DNA is TGTGCCAGCAGTTCCCTCACAGGGAACGGTCGAGAGACCCAGTACTTC. The encoded protein is CASSSLTGNGRETQYF.

The rearrangement joins TRBV28 to TRBJ2-2; possibly TRBD1 for D (6 bases). Germline V gives CDR1 MDHEN, CDR2 SYDVKM. The CDR3 extends over 16 amino acids. V lost 3 bases and J 6 bases, leaving 17 bases between the germline ends. The CDR3 DNA follows: TGTGCCAGCAGTTTCACAGGGACCCGTTTGGCCGGGGAGCTGTTTTTT. It translates to CASSFTGTRLAGELFF.

The V call is TRBV7-2, the J call TRBJ1-1; possibly TRBD1 for D (5 bases). Trimming removed 2 bases from V and 5 bases from J, with 12 bases in between. CDR1 and CDR2 (germline): SGHTA, FQGNSA. This CDR3 has 14 amino acids. The CDR3 DNA sequence: TGTGCCAGCAGCTTAATTGGAAGGGGTACTGAAGCTTTCTTT. Its translation is CASSLIGRGTEAFF. Filled out from reference TRBV7-2 and TRBJ1-1, the complete variable domain reads GAGVSQSPSNKVTEKGKDVELRCDPISGHTALYWYRQSLGQGLEFLIYFQGNSAPDKSGLPSDRFSAERTGGSVSTLTIQRTQQEDSAVYLCASSLIGRGTEAFFGQGTRLTVV.

The chain employs TRBV29-1 and TRBJ2-5; 7 bases map to TRBD1. Germline V gene data show CDR1 as SQVTM and CDR2 as ANQGSEA. The V gene end was trimmed by 6 bases and the J gene end by 4 bases; junction bases not matched to a gene: 2. CDR3 size: 11 residues. The CDR3 sequence: CSVNRGETQYF. The DNA of the CDR3 is TGCAGCGTGAACAGGGGAGAGACCCAGTACTTC. Drawing the rest from reference TRBV29-1 and TRBJ2-5, the complete variable domain is SAVISQKPSRDICQRGTSLTIQCQVDSQVTMMFWYRQQPGQSLTLIATANQGSEATYESGFVIDKFPISRPNLTFSTLTVSNMSPEDSSIYLCSVNRGETQYFGPGTRLLVL.

The rearrangement links TRBV19 to TRBJ2-1, with D maybe TRBD2 (6 bases). From germline, CDR1 is LNHDA and CDR2 SQIVND (reference sequence). Trimming shortened V by 4 bases and J by 2 bases, and 9 bases separated the two germline ends. This CDR3 contains 14 residues. The CDR3 DNA follows: TGTGCCAGTAGTAATAGCGGACCCTACAATGAGCAGTTCTTC. It encodes CASSNSGPYNEQFF.

The rearrangement uses TRBV7-2 and TRBJ1-3; D remains unclear. V shed 8 bases and J shed 1 base, with 12 bases lying between them. CDR3 size: 14 residues. Germline V CDR1 and CDR2: SGHTA, FQGNSA. The CDR3 here is CASSRSMSGNTIYF. The CDR3, as DNA: TGTGCCAGCTCACGTTCGATGTCTGGAAACACCATATATTTT.